This paragraph reports one T cell receptor beta chain. The sample belongs to a study of technical replicates of blood from a handful of donors. The CDR3 has 14 residues. Libraries were prepared by immunoSEQ multiplex PCR; TCRdb keeps only in-frame clonotypes and omits some of them. The data hold just over 80,000 clones, with approximately 94% observed a single time. The sequenced material came from T cells isolated from PBMCs. The rearrangement links TRBV21-1 to TRBJ1-2; the table's D call TRBD1 went unverified against the DNA. TRBV21-1 is tagged as a pseudogene. The TCR comes from a human donor in good health. CDR3 in DNA: TGTGCCAGCAGCCGAAGGACAGGAAGAGATGGCTACACCTTC. Translation gives CASSRRTGRDGYTF.